Listed below are T cell receptor beta chains from one sample, sequenced in a study of tissue T cells after allogeneic stem cell transplantation. Some clones are missing from TCRdb's copy, which holds only in-frame ones; the method was immunoSEQ multiplex PCR. The sample records tens of thousands of clones, more than 60% being singletons. The source material was tissue from the ileum, sampled at autopsy. These receptor sequences come from a female donor of 60 years or more with lung cancer. Each CDR3 is given with its conserved first and last residue. A D gene is named only where the DNA matches it firmly. Part of the rows lack a size; the others show once, few, many or a class for expanded clones.

J gene	V gene	D gene	clone size	CDR3 protein	CDR3 DNA
TRBJ2-6	TRBV4-1	NA	NA	CASSQDPRVAGANVRTF	TGCGCCAGCAGCCAAGACCCCAGAGTAGCTGGGGCCAACGTCCGGACTTTC
TRBJ2-7	TRBV9	NA	NA	CASSVGGTVYEQYF	TGTGCCAGCAGCGTAGGGGGGACTGTCTACGAGCAGTACTTC
TRBJ1-6	TRBV6-2/TRBV6-3	NA	NA	CASSPSRTAYNSPLHF	TGTGCCAGCAGTCCCTCTCGGACAGCGTATAATTCACCCCTCCACTTT
TRBJ1-4	TRBV15	NA	NA	CATRSEATNEKLFF	TGTGCCACCAGATCAGAAGCAACTAATGAAAAACTGTTTTTT
TRBJ2-1	TRBV12-1	NA	NA	CASSPSGRAADNEQFF	TGTGCCAGCAGCCCTAGCGGGAGGGCCGCTGACAATGAGCAGTTCTTC
TRBJ2-5	TRBV11-2	TRBD1	NA	CASSYTGQGKETQYF	TGTGCCAGCAGCTATACAGGACAGGGGAAAGAGACCCAGTACTTC
TRBJ2-3	TRBV5-5	NA	NA	CASSLDGSRATDTQYF	TGTGCCAGCAGCTTGGATGGCTCCAGAGCCACAGATACGCAGTATTTT
TRBJ1-1	TRBV5-1	NA	NA	CASSLVTENTEAFF	TGCGCCAGCAGCTTGGTGACAGAGAACACTGAAGCTTTCTTT
TRBJ2-7	TRBV9	NA	once	CASAEGGYDEQYF	TGTGCCAGCGCGGAGGGTGGTTATGACGAGCAGTACTTC
TRBJ1-2	TRBV5-1	NA	NA	CASSPWAGTNFLSYGYTF	TGCGCCAGCAGCCCCTGGGCAGGGACCAACTTCCTAAGCTATGGCTACACCTTC
TRBJ2-3	TRBV6-6	NA	NA	CASSSTGPPDTQYF	TGTGCCAGCAGTTCCACTGGGCCCCCAGATACGCAGTATTTT
TRBJ2-7	TRBV4-1	NA	NA	CASSQRGSGVGTYEQYF	TGCGCCAGCAGCCAAAGAGGTTCAGGGGTGGGTACCTACGAGCAGTACTTC
TRBJ1-5	TRBV27	NA	NA	CASSLVFGGNQPQHF	TGTGCCAGCAGTTTAGTATTCGGAGGGAACCAGCCCCAGCATTTT
TRBJ1-3	TRBV7-2	NA	NA	CASSAGRVATIYF	TGTGCCAGCAGCGCCGGGAGGGTTGCCACCATATATTTT
TRBJ1-6	TRBV4-2	NA	NA	CASSQDVNNSPLHF	TGTGCCAGCAGCCAAGATGTTAATAATTCACCCCTCCACTTT
TRBJ2-2	TRBV18	TRBD2	NA	CASSPTKGETSASGELFF	TGTGCCAGCTCACCAACGAAAGGGGAGACTAGCGCTTCCGGGGAGCTGTTTTTT
TRBJ2-4	TRBV6-5	NA	NA	CASSYKGFGTKNIQYF	TGTGCCAGCAGTTACAAGGGTTTTGGGACCAAAAACATTCAGTACTTC
TRBJ1-3	TRBV3-1/TRBV3-2	NA	once	CASSRSLGGNTIYF	TGTGCCAGCAGCAGGTCACTTGGGGGAAACACCATATATTTT
TRBJ1-1	TRBV2	TRBD1	once	CASKDRGSTEAFF	TGTGCCAGCAAGGACAGGGGAAGCACTGAAGCTTTCTTT
TRBJ1-6	TRBV9	TRBD1	NA	CASSVRQGYNSPLHF	TGTGCCAGCAGCGTCCGACAGGGCTATAATTCACCCCTCCACTTT
TRBJ1-2	TRBV6-5	NA	NA	CASSNQDPSTF	TGTGCCAGCAGCAACCAGGACCCAAGCACCTTC
TRBJ1-1	TRBV5-1	TRBD1	NA	CASSLDRGVTEAFF	TGCGCCAGCAGCTTGGACAGGGGGGTCACTGAAGCTTTCTTT
TRBJ2-3	TRBV10-1	NA	NA	CASSDYATGAVGTQYF	TGCGCCAGCAGTGACTACGCGACAGGAGCAGTGGGTACGCAGTATTTT
TRBJ2-5	TRBV5-1	TRBD1	NA	CASSWRTGGEETQYF	TGCGCCAGCAGCTGGAGGACAGGGGGGGAAGAGACCCAGTACTTC
TRBJ1-6	TRBV2	NA	NA	CASTRGTSYNSPLHF	TGTGCCAGCACCCGAGGCACCTCCTATAATTCACCCCTCCACTTT
TRBJ1-2	TRBV5-1	NA	NA	CASSLAPGRGNYGYTF	TGCGCCAGCAGCTTGGCCCCTGGTAGGGGTAACTATGGCTACACCTTC
TRBJ2-2	TRBV7-9	NA	few	CASSFVGTGELFF	TGTGCCAGCAGCTTTGTCGGCACCGGGGAGCTGTTTTTT
TRBJ2-1	TRBV4-3	NA	NA	CASSPLVGWHEQFF	TGCGCCAGCAGCCCTCTGGTCGGCTGGCATGAGCAGTTCTTC
TRBJ2-1	TRBV15	TRBD1	NA	CATSRDTVGGEQFF	TGTGCCACCAGCAGAGATACAGTAGGGGGCGAGCAGTTCTTC
TRBJ2-2	TRBV24-1	TRBD1	once	CATSWTGQGNTGELFF	TGTGCCACCAGTTGGACAGGACAGGGGAACACCGGGGAGCTGTTTTTT
TRBJ2-3	TRBV7-2	NA	NA	CASSLDPRNTDTQYF	TGTGCCAGCAGCTTAGACCCAAGAAACACAGATACGCAGTATTTT
TRBJ2-7	TRBV30	NA	NA	CAWSVPGANSYEQYF	TGTGCCTGGAGTGTACCAGGGGCCAACTCCTACGAGCAGTACTTC
TRBJ2-5	TRBV18	TRBD2	NA	CASSRTSAAKETQYF	TGTGCCAGCTCACGGACTAGCGCGGCAAAGGAGACCCAGTACTTC
TRBJ1-1	TRBV18	NA	NA	CASSAGRNTEAFF	TGTGCCAGCTCGGCGGGGCGGAACACTGAAGCTTTCTTT
TRBJ2-2	TRBV7-2	TRBD2	NA	CASSRLGLAGAETGELFF	TGTGCCAGCAGCAGACTGGGACTAGCGGGGGCGGAAACCGGGGAGCTGTTTTTT
TRBJ1-5	TRBV27	NA	medium-sized	CASSLLAGSNQPQHF	TGTGCCAGCAGTTTATTGGCAGGGAGCAATCAGCCCCAGCATTTT
TRBJ1-1	TRBV14	NA	NA	CASSHRGFMTEAFF	TGTGCCAGCAGCCATCGAGGGTTTATGACTGAAGCTTTCTTT
TRBJ1-2	TRBV4-3	NA	NA	CASSQDADANYGYTF	TGCGCCAGCAGCCAAGATGCAGATGCTAACTATGGCTACACCTTC
TRBJ2-5	TRBV11-3	NA	once	CASSFQGGETQYF	TGTGCCAGCAGCTTCCAGGGGGGCGAGACCCAGTACTTC
TRBJ1-1	TRBV27	TRBD1	NA	CASSLSSGGGTEAFF	TGTGCCAGCAGTTTATCCTCAGGGGGTGGCACTGAAGCTTTCTTT
TRBJ2-7	TRBV5-4	TRBD2	NA	CASSAGSGGGEQYF	TGTGCCAGCAGCGCAGGGAGCGGGGGCGGGGAGCAGTACTTC
TRBJ2-7	TRBV5-1	TRBD2	NA	CASSLAASGRGYEQYF	TGCGCCAGCAGCTTGGCCGCTAGCGGGAGAGGATACGAGCAGTACTTC
TRBJ2-7	TRBV25-1	TRBD1	NA	CASSEYTGQGTREQYF	TGTGCCAGCAGTGAATACACGGGACAGGGTACAAGGGAGCAGTACTTC
TRBJ1-5	TRBV30	NA	NA	CAAQTQGTSNQPQHF	TGTGCCGCTCAGACCCAGGGTACGAGCAATCAGCCCCAGCATTTT
TRBJ1-4	TRBV19	TRBD1	NA	CASSVRDREKKLFF	TGTGCCAGTAGTGTCCGGGACAGGGAAAAAAAACTGTTTTTT
TRBJ2-2	TRBV6-6	TRBD2	NA	CASSYSSAGDTGELFF	TGTGCCAGCAGTTACTCGAGCGCGGGGGACACCGGGGAGCTGTTTTTT